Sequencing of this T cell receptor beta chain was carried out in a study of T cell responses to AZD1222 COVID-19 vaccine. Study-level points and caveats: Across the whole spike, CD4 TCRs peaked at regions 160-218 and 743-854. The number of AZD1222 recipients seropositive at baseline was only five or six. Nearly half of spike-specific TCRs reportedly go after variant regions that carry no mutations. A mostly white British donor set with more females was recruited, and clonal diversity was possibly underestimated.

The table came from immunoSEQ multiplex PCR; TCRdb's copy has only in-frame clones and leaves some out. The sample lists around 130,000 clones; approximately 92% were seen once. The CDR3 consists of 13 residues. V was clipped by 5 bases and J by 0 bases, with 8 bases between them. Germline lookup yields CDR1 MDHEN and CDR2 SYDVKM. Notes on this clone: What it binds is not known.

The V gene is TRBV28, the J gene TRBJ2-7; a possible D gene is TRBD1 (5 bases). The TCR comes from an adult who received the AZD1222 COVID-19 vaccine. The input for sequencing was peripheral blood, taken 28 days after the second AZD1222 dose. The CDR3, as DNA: TGTGCCAGCAGTCGACAGCACTCCTACGAGCAGTACTTC. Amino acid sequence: CASSRQHSYEQYF. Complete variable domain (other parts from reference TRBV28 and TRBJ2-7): DVKVTQSSRYLVKRTGEKVFLECVQDMDHENMFWYRQDPGLGLRLIYFSYDVKMKEKGDIPEGYSVSREKKERFSLILESASTNQTSMYLCASSRQHSYEQYFGPGTRLTVT.